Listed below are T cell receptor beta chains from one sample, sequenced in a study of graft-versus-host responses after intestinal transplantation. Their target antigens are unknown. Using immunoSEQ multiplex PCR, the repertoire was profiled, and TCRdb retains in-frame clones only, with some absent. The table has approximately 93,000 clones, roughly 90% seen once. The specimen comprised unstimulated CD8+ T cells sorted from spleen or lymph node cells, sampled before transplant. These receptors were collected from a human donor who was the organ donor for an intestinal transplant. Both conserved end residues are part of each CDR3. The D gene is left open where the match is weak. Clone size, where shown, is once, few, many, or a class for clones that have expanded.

DNA: TGTGCCAGCTCATCAACGAGAACTGAAGCTTTCTTT
CDR3: CASSSTRTEAFF
size: .
V: TRBV18
D: .
J: TRBJ1-1

DNA: TGTGCCAGCAAGACCGGGACTAGCATCGACGAGCAGTACTTC
CDR3: CASKTGTSIDEQYF
size: .
V: TRBV27
D: TRBD2
J: TRBJ2-7

DNA: TGTGCCTGGAGTGGCGCCCTAGCGGGAGGATCTTATCAGGACGAGCAGTTCTTC
CDR3: CAWSGALAGGSYQDEQFF
size: .
V: TRBV30
D: TRBD2
J: TRBJ2-1

DNA: TGTGCCAGCAGTGAAAACGGGGTCACTGAAGCTTTCTTT
CDR3: CASSENGVTEAFF
size: .
V: TRBV2
D: .
J: TRBJ1-1

DNA: TGTGCCAGCAGACAATTAACGAACGGGGTTCACACTGAAGCTTTCTTT
CDR3: CASRQLTNGVHTEAFF
size: .
V: TRBV11-2
D: .
J: TRBJ1-1

DNA: TGTGCCAGCAGTTTCGGGCCACTGAGCGGCTACGAGCAGTACTTC
CDR3: CASSFGPLSGYEQYF
size: .
V: TRBV28
D: .
J: TRBJ2-7

DNA: TGCGCCAGCAGTGAGCCAGGCGGACAGATTAATATCTGGAATTCACCCCTCCACTTT
CDR3: CASSEPGGQINIWNSPLHF
size: once
V: TRBV10-2
D: .
J: TRBJ1-6

DNA: TGTGCCAGCAGTGCGAAACTAGCGGGAGTTAGCAATGAGCAGTTCTTC
CDR3: CASSAKLAGVSNEQFF
size: .
V: TRBV28
D: TRBD2
J: TRBJ2-1

DNA: TGTGCCAGCAGTTACGGAGACAGCTCCTACAATGAGCAGTTCTTC
CDR3: CASSYGDSSYNEQFF
size: .
V: TRBV6-5
D: .
J: TRBJ2-1

DNA: TGTGCCAGCAGTGCGGGGAGCGGGGAGCTGTTTTTT
CDR3: CASSAGSGELFF
size: .
V: TRBV5-6
D: .
J: TRBJ2-2

DNA: TGTGCCAGCAGCTTAGTTGGGACTAGCGGGGGTAGGAATGAGCAGTTCTTC
CDR3: CASSLVGTSGGRNEQFF
size: once
V: TRBV7-8
D: TRBD2
J: TRBJ2-1

DNA: TGTGCCAGCAGCTTAGATCCGGAGATCAAGCCCCAGCATTTT
CDR3: CASSLDPEIKPQHF
size: .
V: TRBV11-2
D: .
J: TRBJ1-5

DNA: TGTGCCAGCAGGGAAACCGGGGTCCTTCATTCACCCCTCCACTTT
CDR3: CASRETGVLHSPLHF
size: .
V: TRBV2
D: .
J: TRBJ1-6

DNA: TGTGCCAGCAGCGTAAGCGGGGGGGCAGAGACCCAGTACTTC
CDR3: CASSVSGGAETQYF
size: .
V: TRBV9
D: TRBD2
J: TRBJ2-5

DNA: TGTGCCAGCAGCCGAACAGGGTTTGATGCTTTCTTT
CDR3: CASSRTGFDAFF
size: .
V: TRBV11-2
D: .
J: TRBJ1-1

DNA: TGTGCCAGCAACCAGGGGGCGGTTACAGTTGAAAAACTGTTTTTT
CDR3: CASNQGAVTVEKLFF
size: .
V: TRBV6-1
D: TRBD1
J: TRBJ1-4

DNA: TGTGCCAGCAGCTCCTGGGGGGGACTAGCGGACAATGAGCAGTTCTTC
CDR3: CASSSWGGLADNEQFF
size: .
V: TRBV9
D: TRBD2
J: TRBJ2-1

DNA: TGTGCCAGCAGTCCTACTATCGGCAATGAGCAGTTCTTC
CDR3: CASSPTIGNEQFF
size: .
V: TRBV6-6
D: .
J: TRBJ2-1

DNA: TGTGCCATTGCACAGGGGGCAGACACTGAAGCTTTCTTT
CDR3: CAIAQGADTEAFF
size: .
V: TRBV7-9
D: TRBD1
J: TRBJ1-1

DNA: TGCGCCAGCAGCCAAGAACCAGGGGTCGAGCAGTACTTC
CDR3: CASSQEPGVEQYF
size: .
V: TRBV4-1
D: .
J: TRBJ2-7

DNA: TGTGCCAGCAGCGAACTACCGAACACTGAAGCTTTCTTT
CDR3: CASSELPNTEAFF
size: .
V: TRBV9
D: .
J: TRBJ1-1

DNA: TGTGCCTTGGACAGGGGGCCGGCTGGAAACACCATATATTTT
CDR3: CALDRGPAGNTIYF
size: .
V: TRBV30
D: TRBD1
J: TRBJ1-3

DNA: TGTGCCAGCGGGGGGACTAGCGAAGAGACCCAGTACTTC
CDR3: CASGGTSEETQYF
size: .
V: TRBV5-6
D: TRBD2
J: TRBJ2-5

DNA: TGTGCCAGCAGTTTCTCTAGCGGGAGAGGCAATGAGCAGTTCTTC
CDR3: CASSFSSGRGNEQFF
size: .
V: TRBV28
D: TRBD2
J: TRBJ2-1

DNA: TGTGCCAGCAGCGGGGGGGGATGTGTGGGCTACACCTTC
CDR3: CASSGGGCVGYTF
size: .
V: TRBV11-2
D: .
J: TRBJ1-2

DNA: TGCAGCGTCGACTATGGCACCGGGGAGCTGTTTTTT
CDR3: CSVDYGTGELFF
size: .
V: TRBV29-1
D: .
J: TRBJ2-2

DNA: TGTGCCAGCAGCTCCGGCGGAGGAGGTTTAGATACGCAGTATTTT
CDR3: CASSSGGGGLDTQYF
size: .
V: TRBV7-3
D: .
J: TRBJ2-3

DNA: TGTGCCAGCAGGAATCCGAGGACAGTTTCGGACACCGGGGAGCTGTTTTTT
CDR3: CASRNPRTVSDTGELFF
size: .
V: TRBV2
D: .
J: TRBJ2-2